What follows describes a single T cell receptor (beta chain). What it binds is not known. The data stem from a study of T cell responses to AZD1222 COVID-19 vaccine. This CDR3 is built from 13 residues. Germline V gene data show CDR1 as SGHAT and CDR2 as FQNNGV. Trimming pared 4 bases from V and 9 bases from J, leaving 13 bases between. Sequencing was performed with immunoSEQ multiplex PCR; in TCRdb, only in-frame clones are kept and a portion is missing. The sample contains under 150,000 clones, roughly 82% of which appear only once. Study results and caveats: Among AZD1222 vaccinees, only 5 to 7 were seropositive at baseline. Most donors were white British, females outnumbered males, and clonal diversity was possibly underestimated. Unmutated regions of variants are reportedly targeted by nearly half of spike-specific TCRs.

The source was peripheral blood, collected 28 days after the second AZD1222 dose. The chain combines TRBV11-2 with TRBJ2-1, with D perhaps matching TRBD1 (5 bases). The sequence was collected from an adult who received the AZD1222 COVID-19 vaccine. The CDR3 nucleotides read TGTGCCAGCAGCTCCTGGGGCGGACCTGAGCAGTTCTTC. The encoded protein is CASSSWGGPEQFF.